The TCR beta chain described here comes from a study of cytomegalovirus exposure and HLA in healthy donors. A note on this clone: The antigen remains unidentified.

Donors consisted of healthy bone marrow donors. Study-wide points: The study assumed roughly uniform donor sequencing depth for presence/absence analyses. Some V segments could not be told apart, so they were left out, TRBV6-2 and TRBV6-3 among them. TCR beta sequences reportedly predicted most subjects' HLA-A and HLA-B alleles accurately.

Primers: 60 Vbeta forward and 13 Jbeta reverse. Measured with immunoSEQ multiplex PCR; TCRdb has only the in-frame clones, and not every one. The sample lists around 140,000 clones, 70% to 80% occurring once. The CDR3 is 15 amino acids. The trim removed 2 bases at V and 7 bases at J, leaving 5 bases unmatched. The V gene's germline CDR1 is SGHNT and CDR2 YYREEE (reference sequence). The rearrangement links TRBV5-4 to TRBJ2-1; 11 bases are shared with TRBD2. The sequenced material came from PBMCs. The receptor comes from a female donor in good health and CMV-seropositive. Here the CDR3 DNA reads TGTGCCAGCAGCTTCACTAGCGGGAGTTGGAATGAGCAGTTCTTC. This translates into CASSFTSGSWNEQFF. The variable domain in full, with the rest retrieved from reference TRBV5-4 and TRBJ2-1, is ETGVTQSPTHLIKTRGQQVTLRCSSQSGHNTVSWYQQALGQGPQFIFQYYREEENGRGNFPPRFSGLQFPNYSSELNVNALELDDSALYLCASSFTSGSWNEQFFGPGTRLTVL.